One and the same sample provided the 22 T cell receptor beta chains below, sequenced in a study of T cell responses to AZD1222 COVID-19 vaccine. Only in-frame clones appear in the TCRdb table, and some are missing; sequencing was by immunoSEQ multiplex PCR. Of some 170,000 clones in the sample, around 94% were seen once. Material: peripheral blood, obtained 28 days after the second AZD1222 dose. The receptors here all came from an adult who received the AZD1222 COVID-19 vaccine.

The chain links TRBV5-1 to TRBJ2-7, with D possibly TRBD1 on 5 matching bases. The V end lost 0 bases, the J end lost 2 bases, and 12 bases lay between the germline ends. This CDR3 is 15 amino acids long. Per the germline V gene, CDR1 is SGHRS and CDR2 is YFSETQ. The CDR3 nucleotides read TGCGCCAGCAGCTTGGGCCAGGGTAGTACCTACGAGCAGTACTTC. Protein sequence: CASSLGQGSTYEQYF.

V gene TRBV27 combines with J gene TRBJ2-3; 16 bases align to TRBD2. The CDR3 is 19 amino acids. The germline CDR1 and CDR2 sequences are MNHEY and SMNVEV (reference sequence). V lost 4 bases, J lost 3 bases, and 10 bases stayed unmatched. The CDR3 nucleotides are TGTGCCAGCAGTTCCCGGGGGACTAGCGGGAGGGCTGGGACAGATACGCAGTATTTT. Residues: CASSSRGTSGRAGTDTQYF.

V is TRBV11-3 and J is TRBJ2-3, with unresolved D. The CDR3 contains 13 residues. The germline gives CDR1 SGHNT, CDR2 YENEEA. V was cut by 2 bases and J by 6 bases, with 9 bases left in between. The chain's CDR3 is CASSLHTKDTQYF. CDR3 DNA: TGTGCCAGCAGCTTACATACGAAGGATACGCAGTATTTT.

The chain is built from TRBV6-1 and TRBJ2-2; D unclear. The V end lost 3 bases, the J end lost 13 bases, and 9 bases lay between the germline ends. CDR3 length: 11 residues. Germline CDR1 is MNHNS and CDR2 is SASEGT. In nucleotides, the CDR3 is TGTGCCAGCAGTGAGGCGGCTAGGCTGTTTTTT. Translation gives CASSEAARLFF.

The gene calls are TRBV19 and TRBJ1-1; D is perhaps TRBD1 (5 bases). This CDR3 contains 14 residues. V lost 3 bases, J lost 1 base, and 9 bases lay in between. Germline assignment: CDR1 LNHDA and CDR2 SQIVND (reference sequence). The DNA of the CDR3 is TGTGCCAGTAGTATGCGGGGCAAGAACACTGAAGCTTTCTTT. Translated: CASSMRGKNTEAFF.

The J gene is TRBJ2-3, the V gene TRBV7-5; the DNA was not used to check the table's D call, TRBD2. TRBV7-5 is a pseudogene. This CDR3 has 16 amino acids. CDR3 region: CARSLAPAGGTDTQYF. CDR3 nucleotides: TGTGCCAGAAGCTTAGCGCCTGCGGGAGGGACAGATACGCAGTATTTT.

The rearrangement uses TRBV6-2 or TRBV6-3 and TRBJ2-1, with 7 bases fitting TRBD2. Germline values: CDR1 MNHEY, CDR2 SVGEGT. The CDR3 loop spans 17 amino acids. J gave up 5 bases and V 2 bases, and 12 bases lay outside the gene matches. In DNA form, the CDR3 reads TGTGCCAGCAGTTACGGCAACAGCGGGATTTTTAACAATGAGCAGTTCTTC. This translates into CASSYGNSGIFNNEQFF.

The rearrangement joins TRBV7-2 to TRBJ2-7; unclear D gene. The CDR3 covers 13 residues. Germline V gene data show CDR1 as SGHTA and CDR2 as FQGNSA. The ends were cut back, 5 bases at V and 4 bases at J, with 12 bases in the middle. CDR3 region: CASSQPPRYEQYF. CDR3 bases: TGTGCCAGCAGCCAACCCCCCCGTTACGAGCAGTACTTC.

The chain is built from TRBV19 and TRBJ1-3; tentative D call: TRBD1 (6 bases). The CDR3 loop spans 14 amino acids. Germline loops: CDR1 LNHDA, CDR2 SQIVND (reference sequence). Deletions cut 7 bases from V and 0 bases from J, with 10 bases between. The CDR3 spells CASKQGSSGNTIYF. CDR3 bases: TGTGCCAGTAAACAGGGTTCCTCTGGAAACACCATATATTTT.

This clone was observed a handful of times. This chain connects TRBV5-4 to TRBJ2-7; D perhaps matches TRBD1 (5 bases). The CDR3 is made up of 15 amino acids. In germline, CDR1 is SGHNT, CDR2 YYREEE (reference sequence). V shed 5 bases and J shed 3 bases, with 18 bases lying between them. The CDR3 spells CASSSQGSGGYEQYF. CDR3 coding DNA: TGTGCCAGCAGTTCTCAGGGATCTGGCGGCTACGAGCAGTACTTC. The full variable domain, completed using reference TRBV5-4 and TRBJ2-7, is ETGVTQSPTHLIKTRGQQVTLRCSSQSGHNTVSWYQQALGQGPQFIFQYYREEENGRGNFPPRFSGLQFPNYSSELNVNALELDDSALYLCASSSQGSGGYEQYFGPGTRLTVT.

The rearrangement uses TRBV30 and TRBJ1-6, with 9 bases matching TRBD1. CDR1 and CDR2 from the germline V gene are GTSNPN and SVGIG (reference sequence). V shed 5 bases and J 10 bases; nucleotides not matched to a gene: 6. The CDR3 sequence is 13 residues long. The CDR3 is CAWGTGFFSPLHF. The CDR3 DNA sequence: TGTGCCTGGGGGACAGGGTTTTTCTCACCCCTCCACTTT.

The V gene is TRBV18, the J gene TRBJ1-5, with D possibly being TRBD1 (5 bases). The CDR3 covers 14 residues. The V and J ends lost 5 bases and 1 base respectively, with 9 bases between them. CDR1 is KGHSH, CDR2 LQKENI, per germline. DNA of the CDR3: TGTGCCAGCTCAGTGAGGGACAGCAATCAGCCCCAGCATTTT. This gives the protein CASSVRDSNQPQHF.

This rearrangement joins TRBV9 to TRBJ2-3; D possibly corresponds to TRBD2 (6 bases). Germline lookup yields CDR1 SGDLS and CDR2 YYNGEE. V was clipped by 4 bases and J by 6 bases, with 15 bases between them. The CDR3 is 14 residues long. The CDR3 DNA follows: TGTGCCAGCAGCCCCCACGGGGGTCTGGATACGCAGTATTTT. Its protein product is CASSPHGGLDTQYF. Full variable domain (outside the CDR3, taken from reference TRBV9 and TRBJ2-3): DSGVTQTPKHLITATGQRVTLRCSPRSGDLSVYWYQQSLDQGLQFLIQYYNGEERAKGNILERFSAQQFPDLHSELNLSSLELGDSALYFCASSPHGGLDTQYFGPGTRLTVL.

The rearrangement uses TRBV7-9 and TRBJ2-7; D is tentatively TRBD1 or TRBD2 (5 bases each). Trimming left V 6 bases short and J 3 bases short, with 12 bases between. The CDR3 contains 13 residues. The germline V gene encodes CDR1 SEHNR and CDR2 FQNEAQ (reference sequence). The CDR3 DNA reads as TGTGCCAGCAGGGGGACGGAGAACTACGAGCAGTACTTC. It is translated as CASRGTENYEQYF.

This chain joins TRBV6-5 and TRBJ1-4; D might be TRBD1 (6 bases). This CDR3 spans 16 amino acids. Germline loops: CDR1 MNHEY, CDR2 SVGAGI. Trimming shortened V by 0 bases and J by 8 bases, and 16 bases separated the two germline ends. CDR3 amino acids: CASSYSAGAGREKLFF. The CDR3 coding sequence is TGTGCCAGCAGTTACTCGGCGGGGGCGGGGCGGGAAAAACTGTTTTTT.

The V and J genes are TRBV19 and TRBJ1-5, with 10 bases lining up with TRBD1. Trimming cost V 10 bases and J 1 base; bases outside gene matches: 4. CDR3 length: 14 amino acids. Per the germline V gene, CDR1 is LNHDA and CDR2 is SQIVND (reference sequence). The CDR3: CATLDRGSNQPQHF. The CDR3 DNA reads as TGTGCCACCCTGGACAGGGGGAGCAATCAGCCCCAGCATTTT.

The chain links TRBV3-1 (or the pseudogene TRBV3-2) to TRBJ1-4, with D maybe TRBD1 (6 bases). V was pared by 4 bases and J by 3 bases, with 18 bases between. Germline V gene data show CDR1 as LGHDT and CDR2 as YNNKEL (reference sequence). The CDR3 is made up of 17 amino acids. CDR3 loop: CASSPRSRGSANEKLFF. In nucleotides, the CDR3 is TGTGCCAGCAGCCCGAGATCCAGGGGATCGGCTAATGAAAAACTGTTTTTT.

The CDR3 is CASSPVRGASYNEQFF. DNA for the CDR3: TGTGCCAGCAGCCCGGTCAGGGGCGCATCCTACAATGAGCAGTTCTTC. V and J are TRBV11-2 and TRBJ2-1; perhaps TRBD1 as D (6 bases). Germline V CDR1 and CDR2: SGHAT, FQNNGV. Trimming shortened V by 5 bases and J by 1 base, and 15 bases separated the two germline ends. The CDR3 length is 16 residues.

V and J are TRBV5-4 and TRBJ2-5; D is undetermined. The V end lost 4 bases, the J end lost 3 bases, and 13 bases lay between the germline ends. CDR1 and CDR2 (germline): SGHNT, YYREEE (reference sequence). The CDR3 has 14 amino acids. In DNA, the CDR3 is TGTGCCAGCAGCCCCAAGTCGGTGGAAGAGACCCAGTACTTC. Translated: CASSPKSVEETQYF.

The chain links TRBV5-1 to TRBJ1-1, with 8 nucleotides matching TRBD1. J was trimmed by 0 bases and V by 4 bases; bases with no gene match: 5. Germline V gene sequence: CDR1 SGHRS, CDR2 YFSETQ. CDR3 length: 15 residues. The CDR3: CASSLGQGMNTEAFF. CDR3 coding DNA: TGCGCCAGCAGCCTCGGACAGGGAATGAACACTGAAGCTTTCTTT.

V and J are TRBV13 and TRBJ1-4, with D uncertain. Germline V lookup: CDR1 PRHDT, CDR2 FYEKMQ (reference sequence). The V gene lost 3 bases and the J gene lost 0 bases, with 14 bases spanning the gap. The CDR3 is made up of 17 amino acids. CDR3 residues: CASSFSLIGATNEKLFF. The CDR3 bases are TGTGCCAGCAGCTTTTCCCTGATTGGGGCAACTAATGAAAAACTGTTTTTT. The full variable domain, in which reference TRBV13 and TRBJ1-4 provide the parts outside the CDR3, is AAGVIQSPRHLIKEKRETATLKCYPIPRHDTVYWYQQGPGQDPQFLISFYEKMQSDKGSIPDRFSAQQFSDYHSELNMSSLELGDSALYFCASSFSLIGATNEKLFFGSGTQLSVL.

A single count supports this clone. V and J are TRBV5-1 and TRBJ2-3; possibly TRBD2 for D (5 bases). Between the trimmed V and J ends, which lost 4 bases and 5 bases, there was a span of 8 bases. Per germline, CDR1 SGHRS and CDR2 YFSETQ. The CDR3 totals 12 residues. CDR3 DNA sequence: TGCGCCAGCAGCGCCCGGGGAGATACGCAGTATTTT. It yields the protein CASSARGDTQYF.